The 2 T cell receptor beta chains presented below share a single source sample, sequenced in a study of T-cell memory formation after mild COVID-19. One entry per CDR3 protein results from TCRdb running MiXCR on the 5' RACE reads. The data contain 190,000 or so distinct CDR3 sequences, about a fifth of them singletons. The sequencing sample was made of PBMCs or a T cell subset sorted from them (not recorded which). All receptors derive from an adult woman who had mild COVID-19 (a few samples of this study predate the infection). Cell type and time point are not known.

CDR3 nucleotides: TGTGCCAGCAGCTTCCCCGACCTCCCGCAGACCACAGATACGCAGTATTTT. Its translation is CASSFPDLPQTTDTQYF. The chain couples TRBV7-9 to TRBJ2-3; unclear D gene. Germline-derived CDR1 and CDR2 are SEHNR and FQNEAQ (reference sequence). V lost 3 bases and J lost 2, with 18 bases in between. This CDR3 is 17 amino acids long.

The chain combines TRBV6-5 with TRBJ2-5; TRBD2 matches at 8 bases. CDR3 length: 16 amino acids. V lost 4 bases, J lost 4 bases, and 11 bases stayed unmatched. Germline CDR1 and CDR2: MNHEY and SVGAGI. The CDR3 coding sequence is TGTGCCAGCAGTTCGAACGGGAGGGCCCTTGGAGAGACCCAGTACTTC. Protein sequence: CASSSNGRALGETQYF.